Each of the 3 T cell receptor beta chains below was sequenced from the same sample in a study of cytomegalovirus exposure and HLA in healthy donors. Clones were sequenced by immunoSEQ multiplex PCR, and TCRdb holds only the in-frame ones, with some missing. This table holds about 340,000 clones, approximately 90% found once. Sequenced material: PBMCs. These receptors were obtained from a woman aged 18 to 35 in good health and CMV-seronegative.

This clone has only a few counts. The chain has TRBV28 and TRBJ2-2; TRBD2 might be the D (5 bases). Trimming took 5 bases from V and 8 from J, leaving 15 bases between them. The V gene's germline CDR1 is MDHEN and CDR2 SYDVKM. The CDR3 spans 14 residues. The CDR3 nucleotides are TGTGCCAGCAGTCCTCGGGTGGAGGTGGGGGAGCTGTTTTTT. It is translated as CASSPRVEVGELFF.

The rearrangement joins TRBV11-1 to TRBJ1-3; 7 bases are a match to TRBD1. This CDR3 has 16 residues. CDR1 is SGHAT and CDR2 is FQDESV in the germline V gene (reference sequence). Trimming cost V 5 bases and J 0 bases; bases outside gene matches: 7. CDR3 in DNA: TGTGCCAGCAGCCCGCGACAGGGCAACTCTGGAAACACCATATATTTT. Its protein product is CASSPRQGNSGNTIYF.

This chain links TRBV6-5 with TRBJ2-1; D might be TRBD2 (6 bases). CDR1 is MNHEY and CDR2 is SVGAGI in the germline V gene. The V gene lost 5 bases and the J gene lost 0 bases, with 11 bases spanning the gap. The length of the CDR3 is 15 residues. Written as DNA, the CDR3 is TGTGCCAGCAGTCCCCTGGGGGGCTCCTACAATGAGCAGTTCTTC. Encoded protein: CASSPLGGSYNEQFF.